This TCR beta chain was obtained from a study of identical twins. Findings and limits, study-wide: There was more out-of-frame TCR alpha sharing in monozygotic twins than models estimated.

Germline CDR1 LGHNA, CDR2 YNFKEQ. The CDR3 spans 13 residues. V lost 0 bases, J lost 4 bases, and 7 bases lay in between. This clonotype has just a few counts. The antigen is undetermined. Each CDR3 protein is one row after TCRdb ran MiXCR on the 5' RACE reads. The table has 650,000 to 800,000 distinct CDR3 sequences, less than 10% seen once; the top ten hold 0.98%. The data also belong to a second study, concerning yellow fever vaccine responses in identical twins.

The sample consisted of PBMCs. The V call is TRBV4-2, the J call TRBJ2-7, with unresolved D. This clonotype originated in a woman between 18 and 29 years old in good health. The CDR3 sequence: CASSQEFGYEQYF. CDR3 DNA sequence: TGTGCCAGCAGCCAAGAGTTCGGTTACGAGCAGTACTTC.